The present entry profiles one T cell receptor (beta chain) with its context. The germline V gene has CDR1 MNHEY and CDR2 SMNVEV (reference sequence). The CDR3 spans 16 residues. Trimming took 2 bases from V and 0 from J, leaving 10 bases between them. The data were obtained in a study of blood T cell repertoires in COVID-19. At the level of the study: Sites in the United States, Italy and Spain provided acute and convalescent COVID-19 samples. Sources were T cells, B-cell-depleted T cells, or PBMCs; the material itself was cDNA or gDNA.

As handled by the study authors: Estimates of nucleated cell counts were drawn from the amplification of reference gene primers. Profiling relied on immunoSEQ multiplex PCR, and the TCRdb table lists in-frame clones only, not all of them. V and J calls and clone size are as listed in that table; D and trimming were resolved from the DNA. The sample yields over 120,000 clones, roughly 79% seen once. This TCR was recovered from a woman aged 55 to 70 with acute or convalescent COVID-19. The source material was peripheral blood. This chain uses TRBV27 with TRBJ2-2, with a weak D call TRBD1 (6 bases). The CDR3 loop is CASSLKGHTNTGELFF. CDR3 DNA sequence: TGTGCCAGCAGTTTAAAGGGACACACGAACACCGGGGAGCTGTTTTTT.